This T cell receptor beta chain was recorded in a study of cytomegalovirus exposure and HLA in healthy donors. Sequencing used immunoSEQ multiplex PCR; TCRdb keeps in-frame clones, though not all of them. Of about 98,000 clones listed, 87% were seen once; the top ten hold 3.9%. V lost 4 bases and J lost 4; bases outside the gene matches: 8. The CDR3 loop spans 16 amino acids. The germline gives CDR1 SGHRS, CDR2 YFSETQ. This sequence originates from a woman younger than 45 in good health and CMV-seronegative. This rearrangement joins TRBV5-1 to TRBJ2-1, with TRBD2 identical over 10 bases. The sequenced sample was PBMCs. CDR3 amino acids: CASSLVLAGAYNEQFF. CDR3 DNA sequence: TGCGCCAGCAGCCTGGTCCTAGCGGGAGCTTACAATGAGCAGTTCTTC.